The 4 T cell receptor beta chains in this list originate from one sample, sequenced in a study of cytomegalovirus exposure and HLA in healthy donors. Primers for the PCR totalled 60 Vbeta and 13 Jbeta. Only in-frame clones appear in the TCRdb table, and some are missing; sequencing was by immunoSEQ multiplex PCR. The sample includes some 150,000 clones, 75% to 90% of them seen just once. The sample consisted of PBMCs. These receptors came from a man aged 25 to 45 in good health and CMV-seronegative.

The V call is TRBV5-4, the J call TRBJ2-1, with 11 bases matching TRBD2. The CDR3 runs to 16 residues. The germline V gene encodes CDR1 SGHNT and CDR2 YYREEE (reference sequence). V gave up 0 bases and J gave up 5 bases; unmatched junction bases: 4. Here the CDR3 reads CASSLAGLAVHNEQFF. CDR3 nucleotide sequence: TGTGCCAGCAGCTTGGCGGGACTAGCGGTTCACAATGAGCAGTTCTTC.

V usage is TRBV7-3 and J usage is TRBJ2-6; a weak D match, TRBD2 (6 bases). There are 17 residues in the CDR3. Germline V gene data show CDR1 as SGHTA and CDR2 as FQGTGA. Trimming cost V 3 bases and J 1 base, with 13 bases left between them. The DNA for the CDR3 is TGTGCCAGCAGCTTCATCCCCGGGACTTCTGGGGCCAACGTCCTGACTTTC. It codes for CASSFIPGTSGANVLTF.

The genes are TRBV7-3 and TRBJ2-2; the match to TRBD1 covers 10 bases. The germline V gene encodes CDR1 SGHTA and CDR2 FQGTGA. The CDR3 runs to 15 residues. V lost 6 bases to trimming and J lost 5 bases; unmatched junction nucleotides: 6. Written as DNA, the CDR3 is TGTGCCAGCAGAGGTTTGGGACAGGGGACCGGGGAGCTGTTTTTT. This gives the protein CASRGLGQGTGELFF.

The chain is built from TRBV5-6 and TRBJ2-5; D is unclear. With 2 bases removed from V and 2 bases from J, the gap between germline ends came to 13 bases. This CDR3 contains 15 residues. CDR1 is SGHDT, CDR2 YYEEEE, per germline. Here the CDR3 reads CASSFKAGAQETQYF. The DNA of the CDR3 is TGTGCCAGCAGCTTTAAGGCTGGAGCTCAAGAGACCCAGTACTTC.